Listed below are T cell receptor beta chains from one sample, sequenced in a study of CD8+ T cells in alopecia areata. Clones were read by immunoSEQ multiplex PCR, and TCRdb kept only the in-frame ones, dropping some. The sample consists of about 120,000 clones, 35% to 40% of them appearing once. Sequenced sample: CD4+ T cells sorted from blood. The receptors shown here come from a human donor with alopecia areata. CDR3s include the opening cysteine and the closing phenylalanine or tryptophan. Each record gives: clone size, D gene, V gene, J gene, CDR3 protein, CDR3 DNA. A D gene is named only where the DNA matches it firmly. Only some rows state a clone size, as once, few, many or a class for expanded clones.

few	TRBD1	TRBV29-1	TRBJ2-1	CSVVRDRGIYEQFF	TGCAGCGTTGTAAGGGACAGGGGGATCTATGAGCAGTTCTTC
few	-	TRBV29-1	TRBJ2-7	CSVDTGPDYEQYF	TGCAGCGTGGACACAGGGCCCGACTACGAGCAGTACTTC
few	TRBD1	TRBV11-2	TRBJ1-5	CASTRGEGQPQHF	TGTGCCAGTACCAGGGGGGAGGGTCAGCCCCAGCATTTT
few	-	TRBV5-1	TRBJ2-3	CASSQASGLTTDTQYF	TGCGCCAGCAGCCAGGCGAGCGGGCTTACCACAGATACGCAGTATTTT
few	-	TRBV10-2	TRBJ1-1	CASREGALNTEAFF	TGCGCCAGCAGAGAGGGTGCCCTGAACACTGAAGCTTTCTTT
-	-	TRBV29-1	TRBJ1-1	CSGARGLEGEAFF	TGCAGCGGCGCCCGGGGCCTCGAGGGTGAAGCTTTCTTT
-	-	TRBV28	TRBJ1-2	CASSSRQATYTF	TGTGCCAGCAGTTCCCGACAGGCCACTTACACCTTC
few	-	TRBV28	TRBJ1-5	CASRAGPNQPQHF	TGTGCCAGCAGAGCAGGTCCCAATCAGCCCCAGCATTTT
few	-	TRBV28	TRBJ1-2	CASSLVGYGYTF	TGTGCCAGCAGTTTAGTCGGATATGGCTACACCTTC
few	TRBD1	TRBV7-9	TRBJ2-7	CASSSTGTYEQYF	TGTGCCAGCAGCTCGACAGGGACCTACGAGCAGTACTTC
-	-	TRBV5-1	TRBJ2-2	CASSPRPNTGELFF	TGCGCCAGCAGCCCCCGCCCCAACACCGGGGAGCTGTTTTTT
many	-	TRBV5-1	TRBJ2-5	CASSLEETQYF	TGCGCCAGCAGCTTGGAAGAGACCCAGTACTTC
-	-	TRBV29-1	TRBJ2-3	CSVGFGQRGTSVPYTDTQYF	TGCAGCGTTGGGTTCGGCCAAAGGGGGACGTCAGTTCCATACACAGATACGCAGTATTTT
-	-	TRBV28	TRBJ2-1	CASKGVPPTNEQFF	TGTGCCAGCAAAGGGGTTCCCCCTACTAATGAGCAGTTCTTC
-	TRBD2	TRBV7-8	TRBJ2-3	CASSLSSGGGLSTDTQYF	TGTGCCAGCAGCTTATCCAGCGGGGGAGGACTTAGCACAGATACGCAGTATTTT
-	-	TRBV10-3	TRBJ2-7	CAISDAPMLLNF	TGTGCCATCAGTGATGCCCCGATGTTGTTGAACTTC
-	-	TRBV7-2	TRBJ1-1	CASSLGLPNTEAFF	TGTGCCAGCAGCTTAGGACTGCCGAACACTGAAGCTTTCTTT
few	TRBD2	TRBV29-1	TRBJ2-3	CSVLGLAGGDTQYF	TGCAGCGTCCTGGGACTAGCGGGGGGGGATACGCAGTATTTT
-	TRBD2	TRBV30	TRBJ2-1	CAWSVQLAHNEQFF	TGTGCCTGGAGTGTACAACTAGCGCACAATGAGCAGTTCTTC
-	-	TRBV29-1	TRBJ1-2	CSVGGSSSGYTF	TGCAGCGTTGGGGGGTCGAGCAGTGGCTACACCTTC
-	-	TRBV20-1	TRBJ1-2	CSASIAYGYTF	TGCAGTGCTAGTATAGCATATGGCTACACCTTC
few	-	TRBV11-3	TRBJ1-2	CASSLEGRKGDYGYTF	TGTGCCAGCAGCTTAGAAGGTCGAAAAGGGGACTATGGCTACACCTTC
-	-	TRBV2	TRBJ1-4	CASRTVEEKLFF	TGTGCCAGCAGGACGGTGGAGGAAAAACTGTTTTTT
-	-	TRBV5-6	TRBJ2-5	CASSFKGETQYF	TGTGCCAGCAGCTTTAAGGGAGAGACCCAGTACTTC
-	TRBD2	TRBV29-1	TRBJ2-5	CSVRGGGRTETQYF	TGCAGCGTTAGGGGCGGGGGGCGCACTGAGACCCAGTACTTC
-	-	TRBV7-9	TRBJ2-2	CASSLFDGYGELFF	TGTGCCAGCAGCTTATTCGACGGATACGGGGAGCTGTTTTTT
medium-sized	-	TRBV14	TRBJ2-5	CASSQDWGAQTQYF	TGTGCCAGCAGCCAAGATTGGGGGGCGCAGACCCAGTACTTC
few	-	TRBV28	TRBJ2-7	CASSKSAWLRDGAYEQYF	TGTGCCAGCAGCAAAAGCGCGTGGCTCCGGGACGGAGCCTACGAGCAGTACTTC
-	-	TRBV20-1	TRBJ1-5	CSAQQPQHF	TGCAGTGCCCAACAGCCCCAGCATTTT
-	-	TRBV5-1	TRBJ2-1	CASSLGTTRREQFF	TGCGCCAGCAGCTTGGGGACTACCCGGAGGGAGCAGTTCTTC
-	TRBD2	TRBV5-1	TRBJ2-3	CASSLGLAADTQYF	TGCGCCAGCAGCTTGGGACTAGCGGCAGATACGCAGTATTTT